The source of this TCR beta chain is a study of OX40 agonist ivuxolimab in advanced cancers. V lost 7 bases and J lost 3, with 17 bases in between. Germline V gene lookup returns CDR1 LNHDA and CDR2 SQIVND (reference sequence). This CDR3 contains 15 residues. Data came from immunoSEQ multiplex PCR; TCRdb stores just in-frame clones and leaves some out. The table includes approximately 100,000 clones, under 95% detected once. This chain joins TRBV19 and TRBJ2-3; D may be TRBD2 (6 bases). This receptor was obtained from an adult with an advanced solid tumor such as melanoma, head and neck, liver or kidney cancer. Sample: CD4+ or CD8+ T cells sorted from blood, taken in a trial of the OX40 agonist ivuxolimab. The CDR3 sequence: CASTPVAGSTDTQYF. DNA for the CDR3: TGTGCCAGTACCCCCGTCGCGGGGTCGACAGATACGCAGTATTTT.